Given below is one TCR beta chain in context. The target antigen is unknown. A junction boundary mismatches the germline segment, possibly from a read error. The sample comes from a study of cytomegalovirus exposure and HLA in healthy donors. Study outcomes and limitations: The availability of immune exposure information extended only to CMV serostatus. According to a later analysis, most TCR beta chains associated with CMV appeared HLA-restricted. Later on, an analysis showed TCR association rates differing by HLA locus, with DRB1 the most and HLA-C the fewest.

Germline V gene sequence: CDR1 MDHEN, CDR2 SYDVKM. This CDR3 has 14 residues. PCR involved 60 Vbeta and 13 Jbeta primers. The method was immunoSEQ multiplex PCR; TCRdb's version includes in-frame clones alone and lacks a portion of them. There are roughly 170,000 clones in the sample; roughly 80% occur only once, and 0.95% to 1.3% lies in the top ten. This clonotype was obtained from a man younger than 45 in good health and CMV-seronegative. This chain uses TRBV28 with TRBJ1-2; no reliable D call. The sequenced sample consisted of PBMCs. The CDR3: CASSVRPGRGRSKF. In DNA form, the CDR3 reads TGTGCCAGCAGTGTACGCCCGGGCAGAGGGAGGTCTAAGTTC.